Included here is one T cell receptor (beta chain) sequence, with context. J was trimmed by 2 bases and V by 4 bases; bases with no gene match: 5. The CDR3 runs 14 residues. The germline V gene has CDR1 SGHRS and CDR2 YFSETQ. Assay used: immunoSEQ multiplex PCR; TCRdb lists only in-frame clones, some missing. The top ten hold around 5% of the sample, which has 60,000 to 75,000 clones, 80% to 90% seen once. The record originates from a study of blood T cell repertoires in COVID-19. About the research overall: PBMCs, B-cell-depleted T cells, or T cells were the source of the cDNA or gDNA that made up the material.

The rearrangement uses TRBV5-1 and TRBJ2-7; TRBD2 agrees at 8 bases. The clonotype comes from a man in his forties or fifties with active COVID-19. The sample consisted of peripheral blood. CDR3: CASSPSGPTYEQYF. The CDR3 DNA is TGCGCCAGCAGCCCTAGCGGGCCAACCTACGAGCAGTACTTC.